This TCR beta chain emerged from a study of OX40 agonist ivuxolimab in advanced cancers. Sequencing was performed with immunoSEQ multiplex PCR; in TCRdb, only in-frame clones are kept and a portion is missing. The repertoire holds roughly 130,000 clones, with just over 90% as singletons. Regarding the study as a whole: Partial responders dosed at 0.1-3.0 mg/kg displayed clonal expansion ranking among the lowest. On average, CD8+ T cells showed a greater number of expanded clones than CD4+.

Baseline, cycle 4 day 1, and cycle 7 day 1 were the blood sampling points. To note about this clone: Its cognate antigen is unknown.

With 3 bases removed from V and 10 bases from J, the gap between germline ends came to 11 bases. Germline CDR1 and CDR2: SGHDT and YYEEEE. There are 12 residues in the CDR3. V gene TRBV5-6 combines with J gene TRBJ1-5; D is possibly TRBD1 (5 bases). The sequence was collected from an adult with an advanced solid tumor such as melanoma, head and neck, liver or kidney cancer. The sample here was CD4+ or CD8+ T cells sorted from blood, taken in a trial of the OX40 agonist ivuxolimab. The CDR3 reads CASSSQGYPQHF. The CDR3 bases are TGTGCCAGCAGCTCCCAGGGTTACCCCCAGCATTTT.